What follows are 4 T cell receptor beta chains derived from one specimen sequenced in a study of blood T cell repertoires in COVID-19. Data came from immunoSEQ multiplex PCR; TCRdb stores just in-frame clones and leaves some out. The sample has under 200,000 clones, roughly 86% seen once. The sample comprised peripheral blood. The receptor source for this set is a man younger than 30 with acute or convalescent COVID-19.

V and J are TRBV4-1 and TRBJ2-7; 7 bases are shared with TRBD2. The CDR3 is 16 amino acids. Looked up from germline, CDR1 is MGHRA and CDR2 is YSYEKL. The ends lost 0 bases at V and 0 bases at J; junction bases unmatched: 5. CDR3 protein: CASSQDLSGASYEQYV. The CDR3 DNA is TGCGCCAGCAGCCAAGATCTCAGCGGGGCCTCCTACGAGCAGTACGTC.

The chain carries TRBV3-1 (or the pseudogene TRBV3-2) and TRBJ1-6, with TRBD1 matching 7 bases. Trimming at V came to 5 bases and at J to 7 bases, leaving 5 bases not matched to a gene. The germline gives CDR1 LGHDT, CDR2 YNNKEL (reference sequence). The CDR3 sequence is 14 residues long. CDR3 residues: CASSYRGGNSPLHF. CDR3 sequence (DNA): TGTGCCAGCAGCTACAGGGGTGGGAATTCACCCCTCCACTTT.

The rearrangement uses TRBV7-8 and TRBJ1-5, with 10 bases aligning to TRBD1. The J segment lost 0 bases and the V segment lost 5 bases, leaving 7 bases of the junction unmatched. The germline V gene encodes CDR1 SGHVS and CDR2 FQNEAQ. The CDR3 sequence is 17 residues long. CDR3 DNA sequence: TGTGCCAGCAGCAGGGGACAGGGGATGAGTAGCAATCAGCCCCAGCATTTT. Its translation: CASSRGQGMSSNQPQHF.

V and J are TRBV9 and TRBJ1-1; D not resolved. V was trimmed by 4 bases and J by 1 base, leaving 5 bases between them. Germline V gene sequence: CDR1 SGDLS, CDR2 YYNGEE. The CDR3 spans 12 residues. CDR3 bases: TGTGCCAGCAGCCCCGGGAACACTGAAGCTTTCTTT. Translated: CASSPGNTEAFF.